This is a list of T cell receptor beta chains from one sample in a study of metastatic and nonmetastatic thyroid tumors. TCRdb recomputed clones from the PCR reads via MiXCR. The table lists roughly 90,000 clones, 15% of them singletons. Sequenced sample: blood. The receptor set was obtained from a female donor with papillary thyroid cancer or a benign thyroid nodule (not recorded which). Some clones in this sample may be carry-over from other donors' samples. The conserved cysteine and the conserved F or W are not part of the CDR3 here. A D gene is named only where the DNA matches it firmly.

J: TRBJ2-2; V: TRBV24-1; D: .; CDR3: ATSDPVGGTGELF
J: TRBJ1-2; V: TRBV5-4; D: .; CDR3: ASSLRGSGYT
J: TRBJ2-1; V: TRBV20-1; D: TRBD2; CDR3: SAPTSGDYNEKF
J: TRBJ2-1; V: TRBV6-1; D: .; CDR3: ASSPTSHGFNEQF
J: TRBJ2-2; V: TRBV18; D: .; CDR3: ASSLRRVGLAGELF
J: TRBJ2-1; V: TRBV5-1; D: .; CDR3: ASSSGVLGAYNEQF
J: TRBJ2-2; V: TRBV5-1; D: .; CDR3: ASSLSTTAHTGELF
J: TRBJ1-5; V: TRBV3-1; D: TRBD1; CDR3: ASSHRDRKQPQH
J: TRBJ2-3; V: TRBV25-1; D: TRBD2; CDR3: ASSPLAGELDTQY
J: TRBJ2-1; V: TRBV9; D: TRBD1; CDR3: ASSVVGAGTDSFNNEQF
J: TRBJ1-5; V: TRBV4-1; D: .; CDR3: ASSQDGWRADQPQH
J: TRBJ1-1; V: TRBV6-2/TRBV6-3; D: .; CDR3: ASTTGGGYTEAF
J: TRBJ2-3; V: TRBV10-3; D: .; CDR3: AISESSGSDTQY
J: TRBJ2-7; V: TRBV4-2; D: TRBD2; CDR3: ASSQDRGLAGEAYEQY
J: TRBJ1-5; V: TRBV6-5; D: TRBD1; CDR3: ASSPVNLGQYYSNQPQH
J: TRBJ2-5; V: TRBV15; D: .; CDR3: ATIRGGRAVVTQY
J: TRBJ2-1; V: TRBV4-2; D: TRBD2; CDR3: ASSQSRPQGLAGDNEQF
J: TRBJ1-2; V: TRBV9; D: .; CDR3: ASSGGTRSYGYT